A single sample is the source of the 27 T cell receptor beta chains below, sequenced in a study of blood T cell repertoires in COVID-19. The method was immunoSEQ multiplex PCR; TCRdb's version includes in-frame clones alone and lacks a portion of them. The sample comprises roughly 120,000 clones, 80% to 90% of which are singletons, and around an eighth rests with the top ten. Material for sequencing was peripheral blood. These receptors were obtained from a human donor in a cohort sampled during active COVID-19.

This chain links TRBV5-6 with TRBJ2-3, with D possibly TRBD2 on 5 matching bases. Germline assignment: CDR1 SGHDT and CDR2 YYEEEE. The CDR3 runs 12 residues. V lost 2 bases and J lost 7, with 8 bases in between. CDR3 sequence (DNA): TGTGCCAGCAGCTTCGAGGGAAATACGCAGTATTTT. This translates into CASSFEGNTQYF.

The gene calls are TRBV7-8 and TRBJ2-4; 7 bases agree with TRBD1. Trimming took 2 bases from V and 15 from J; bases not matched to a gene: 13. Germline V gene lookup returns CDR1 SGHVS and CDR2 FQNEAQ. This CDR3 has 14 amino acids. CDR3: CASSLSAGADRVYF. As DNA, the CDR3 is TGTGCCAGCAGCTTATCCGCCGGGGCCGACAGGGTGTACTTC. The whole variable domain, remainder taken from reference TRBV7-8 and TRBJ2-4, is GAGVSQSPRYKVAKRGQDVALRCDPISGHVSLFWYQQALGQGPEFLTYFQNEAQLDKSGLPSDRFFAERPEGSVSTLKIQRTQQEDSAVYLCASSLSAGADRVYFGAGTRLSVL.

This clone was counted a single time. The chain combines TRBV5-1 with TRBJ2-7, with D possibly being TRBD2 (6 bases). Trimming took off 0 bases at V and 0 bases at J, with 10 bases between the two ends. The CDR3 has 15 residues. The germline V gene encodes CDR1 SGHRS and CDR2 YFSETQ. DNA of the CDR3: TGCGCCAGCAGCTTGGAGAGTAGCGGCTCCTACGAGCAGTACTTC. This sequence encodes CASSLESSGSYEQYF.

This clone was found once. V gene TRBV11-2 combines with J gene TRBJ1-4; D is uncertain. The CDR3 extends over 17 amino acids. CDR1 and CDR2 from the germline V gene are SGHAT and FQNNGV. The V end was cut by 1 base, the J end by 5 bases, with 17 bases between. CDR3 loop: CASSLALNTLANEKLFF. CDR3 DNA sequence: TGTGCCAGCAGCTTAGCCCTAAACACATTAGCAAATGAAAAACTGTTTTTT.

The rearrangement joins TRBV5-1 to TRBJ2-7; possibly TRBD1 for D (6 bases). Trimming took off 0 bases at V and 2 bases at J, with 9 bases between the two ends. The CDR3 covers 14 residues. Germline loops: CDR1 SGHRS, CDR2 YFSETQ. CDR3 amino acids: CASSLGGQAYEQYF. CDR3 in DNA: TGCGCCAGCAGCTTGGGGGGGCAGGCCTACGAGCAGTACTTC.

This chain joins TRBV6-1 and TRBJ2-5, with 8 positions matching TRBD2. This CDR3 has 19 residues. Germline lookup yields CDR1 MNHNS and CDR2 SASEGT. V trimming: 4 bases; J trimming: 2 bases; junction bases outside the gene matches: 18. CDR3 amino acids: CASSASGTSSTDLQETQYF. The CDR3 bases are TGTGCCAGCAGTGCCTCCGGGACTAGTTCTACTGACTTACAAGAGACCCAGTACTTC.

The V and J genes are TRBV14 and TRBJ1-1, with a tentative D call TRBD1 (5 bases). Per the germline V gene, CDR1 is SGHDN and CDR2 is FVKESK. V was cut by 2 bases and J by 6 bases, with 16 bases left in between. CDR3 length: 15 residues. CDR3 loop: CASSQNQGMSSEAFF. The CDR3 DNA follows: TGTGCCAGCAGCCAAAACCAGGGAATGTCCTCTGAAGCTTTCTTT.

This chain connects TRBV12-5 to TRBJ2-3; D perhaps matches TRBD1 (6 bases). Germline CDR1 reads LGHNT; CDR2 reads FRNRAP. This CDR3 contains 13 residues. Trimming removed 7 bases from V and 6 bases from J, with 14 bases in between. In DNA form, the CDR3 reads TGTGCTAGTGCCCCAGAAAGGGGGGATACGCAGTATTTT. Protein: CASAPERGDTQYF.

The table lists this clone with many counts. The chain employs TRBV19 and TRBJ1-5; TRBD1 aligns across 9 bases. The CDR3 is made up of 14 amino acids. Germline V gene data show CDR1 as LNHDA and CDR2 as SQIVND (reference sequence). J was trimmed by 2 bases and V by 6 bases; bases with no gene match: 2. The CDR3: CASRDRGGNQPQHF. CDR3 in DNA: TGTGCCAGTAGGGACAGGGGAGGCAATCAGCCCCAGCATTTT.

This sequence joins TRBV2 and TRBJ2-6; TRBD1 matches at 9 bases. Germline assignment: CDR1 SNHLY and CDR2 FYNNEI. The CDR3 is 16 residues long. V was pared by 7 bases and J by 0 bases, with 4 bases of the junction left unmatched. CDR3 coding DNA: TGTGCCAGCATGGGGGACAGGGTCTCTGGGGCCAACGTCCTGACTTTC. Encoded protein: CASMGDRVSGANVLTF.

A single count supports this clone. The J gene is TRBJ2-1, the V gene TRBV15; a possible D gene is TRBD1 (5 bases). Per the germline V gene, CDR1 is LNHNV and CDR2 is YYDKDF (reference sequence). The CDR3 is 14 residues long. Trimming took 0 bases from V and 5 from J, leaving 8 bases between them. This CDR3 is CATSRDTGNNEQFF. The CDR3 DNA follows: TGTGCCACCAGCAGAGATACAGGTAACAATGAGCAGTTCTTC.

The chain uses TRBV6-5 and TRBJ1-1, with 8 positions matching TRBD1. CDR1 MNHEY and CDR2 SVGAGI come from the germline V gene. Unmatched junction bases numbered 3, after V lost 2 bases and J lost 1 base. This CDR3 contains 15 residues. The CDR3 here is CASSYPGTGNTEAFF. The CDR3 nucleotides read TGTGCCAGCAGTTACCCAGGGACAGGGAACACTGAAGCTTTCTTT.

This chain's CDR3 is CASSVGTENYGYTF. DNA of the CDR3: TGCGCCAGCAGCGTGGGAACAGAAAACTATGGCTACACCTTC. The chain links TRBV5-1 to TRBJ1-2, with D unresolved. Germline V gene sequence: CDR1 SGHRS, CDR2 YFSETQ. This CDR3 region has 14 residues. Trimming pared 4 bases from V and 2 bases from J, leaving 12 bases between.

The table lists this clone with a few counts. The chain employs TRBV14 and TRBJ1-1, with D maybe TRBD1 (5 bases). The V end was cut by 0 bases, the J end by 10 bases, with 12 bases between. Germline values: CDR1 SGHDN, CDR2 FVKESK. This CDR3 has 13 residues. The CDR3 nucleotides read TGTGCCAGCAGCCAAGATTGGAGGGGCGTAGCTTTCTTT. It encodes CASSQDWRGVAFF.

This chain links TRBV6-5 with TRBJ2-7; D not resolved. Trimming took off 10 bases at V and 4 bases at J, with 14 bases between the two ends. Germline V lookup: CDR1 MNHEY, CDR2 SVGAGI. The CDR3 extends over 12 amino acids. The CDR3 reads CATRVGTYEQYF. DNA for the CDR3: TGTGCCACCCGAGTCGGTACGTACGAGCAGTACTTC.

There are a few counts of this clone. The genes are TRBV11-2 and TRBJ1-4; D is unclear. CDR3 length equals 16 residues. Trimming pared 0 bases from V and 7 bases from J, leaving 15 bases between. The germline V gene encodes CDR1 SGHAT and CDR2 FQNNGV. The DNA of the CDR3 is TGTGCCAGCAGCTTAGATCGGGTGTTGTATGGTGAAAAACTGTTTTTT. Amino acid sequence: CASSLDRVLYGEKLFF.

This sequence joins TRBV6-2 or TRBV6-3 and TRBJ1-4; TRBD1 might be the D (6 bases). The CDR3 totals 15 residues. V was pared by 7 bases and J by 8 bases, with 20 bases between. Germline V lookup: CDR1 MNHEY, CDR2 SVGEGT. The CDR3 here is CASTPAGAPREKLFF. The CDR3 nucleotides are TGTGCCAGCACCCCGGCGGGGGCCCCCAGGGAAAAACTGTTTTTT.

The chain links TRBV2 to TRBJ2-2; TRBD1 aligns across 7 bases. J was trimmed by 7 bases and V by 4 bases; bases with no gene match: 9. CDR3 length: 15 residues. In germline, CDR1 is SNHLY, CDR2 FYNNEI. The CDR3 spells CASSGPQGFYGELFF. The CDR3 DNA sequence: TGTGCCAGCAGTGGCCCACAGGGGTTCTACGGGGAGCTGTTTTTT.

CDR3 in DNA: TGTGCCAGCAGCTTAGCTCTGCAAAGGACAGGGGGGGCCTACGAGCAGTACTTC. Its translation is CASSLALQRTGGAYEQYF. This sequence joins TRBV7-2 and TRBJ2-7, with 10 bases matching TRBD1. There are 18 residues in the CDR3. In germline, CDR1 is SGHTA, CDR2 FQGNSA. The J segment lost 2 bases and the V segment lost 0 bases, leaving 10 bases of the junction unmatched.

In DNA form, the CDR3 reads TGTGCCAGCGTCCGGGACAGTGTCACAGATACGCAGTATTTT. As protein: CASVRDSVTDTQYF. This chain joins TRBV2 and TRBJ2-3; 7 bases agree with TRBD1. V shed 8 bases, J shed 2 bases, and the junction held 7 bases outside the gene matches. Germline assignment: CDR1 SNHLY and CDR2 FYNNEI. This CDR3 has 14 residues.

This clone was picked up a small number of times. The chain carries TRBV29-1 and TRBJ2-3; the D is unclear. The V gene lost 2 bases and the J gene lost 3 bases, with 6 bases spanning the gap. The CDR3 runs to 12 residues. Germline V CDR1 and CDR2: SQVTM, ANQGSEA. CDR3 region: CSVETQTDTQYF. The CDR3 nucleotides are TGCAGCGTTGAAACCCAGACAGATACGCAGTATTTT.

This rearrangement joins TRBV14 to TRBJ1-2; 7 bases are a match to TRBD1. From germline, CDR1 is SGHDN and CDR2 FVKESK. V lost 3 bases and J lost 2; bases outside the gene matches: 6. The CDR3 extends over 15 amino acids. In nucleotides, the CDR3 is TGTGCCAGCAGCCAGGACCTACAGGGGAACTATGGCTACACCTTC. Protein sequence: CASSQDLQGNYGYTF.

A single count supports this clone. This chain connects TRBV7-9 to TRBJ1-4; 8 bases line up with TRBD1. The CDR3 contains 14 residues. The trim removed 5 bases at V and 6 bases at J, leaving 5 bases unmatched. CDR1 and CDR2 (germline): SEHNR, FQNEAQ (reference sequence). Here the CDR3 DNA reads TGTGCCAGCAGCCCGGGACAGGTGGATGAAAAACTGTTTTTT. It yields the protein CASSPGQVDEKLFF.

The genes are TRBV29-1 and TRBJ1-1; the D is unclear. Germline assignment: CDR1 SQVTM and CDR2 ANQGSEA. The CDR3 extends over 12 amino acids. Trimming cost V 3 bases and J 3 bases, with 8 bases left between them. The CDR3 coding sequence is TGCAGCGTTGACAGTCAAGACACTGAAGCTTTCTTT. Its translation is CSVDSQDTEAFF.

Here the CDR3 reads CASRRGSGNQPQHF. The CDR3 DNA reads TGTGCCAGCCGACGGGGGAGCGGCAATCAGCCCCAGCATTTT. V gene TRBV6-5 combines with J gene TRBJ1-5; TRBD1 might be the D (5 bases). Germline CDR1 reads MNHEY; CDR2 reads SVGAGI. The germline V and J ends were trimmed by 8 bases and 2 bases, with 13 bases remaining between them. CDR3 length: 14 residues.

The chain is built from TRBV4-1 and TRBJ2-1; D gene unclear. Germline CDR1 MGHRA, CDR2 YSYEKL. The CDR3 length is 15 residues. The V end lost 2 bases, the J end lost 9 bases, and 17 bases lay between the germline ends. CDR3 bases: TGCGCCAGCAGCCAACCCACCTCCAACCCCGGTGAGCAGTTCTTC. Its protein product is CASSQPTSNPGEQFF.

J is TRBJ2-7 and V is TRBV5-4; 13 bases agree with TRBD2. The CDR3 has 18 amino acids. V was clipped by 3 bases and J by 5 bases; unmatched bases: 14. Germline CDR1 reads SGHNT; CDR2 reads YYREEE (reference sequence). The CDR3 nucleotides read TGTGCCAGCAGCTCGATGACTAGCGGGGGGCCGGGGGGAAACGAGCAGTACTTC. As protein: CASSSMTSGGPGGNEQYF.